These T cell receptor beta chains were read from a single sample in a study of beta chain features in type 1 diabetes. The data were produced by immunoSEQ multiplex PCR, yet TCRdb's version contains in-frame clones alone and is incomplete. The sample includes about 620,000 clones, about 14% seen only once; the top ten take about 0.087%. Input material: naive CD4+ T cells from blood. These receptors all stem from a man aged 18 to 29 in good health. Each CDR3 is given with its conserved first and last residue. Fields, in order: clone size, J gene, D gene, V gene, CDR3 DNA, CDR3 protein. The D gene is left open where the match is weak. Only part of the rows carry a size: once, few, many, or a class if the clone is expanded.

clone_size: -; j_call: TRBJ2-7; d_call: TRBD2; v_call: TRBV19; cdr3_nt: TGTGCCAGTAGTACGGGGACTAGCGGGAGTCCCTACGAGCAGTACTTC; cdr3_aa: CASSTGTSGSPYEQYF
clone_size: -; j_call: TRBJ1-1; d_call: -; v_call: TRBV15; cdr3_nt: TGTGCCACCAGCAGAGGTGGGTCGGCAGGGAGTGAAGCTTTCTTT; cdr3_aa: CATSRGGSAGSEAFF
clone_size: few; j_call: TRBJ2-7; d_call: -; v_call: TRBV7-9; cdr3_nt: TGTGCCAGCAGCTTAGTGGGGTCAGGTGGAGCCTACGAGCAGTACTTC; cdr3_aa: CASSLVGSGGAYEQYF
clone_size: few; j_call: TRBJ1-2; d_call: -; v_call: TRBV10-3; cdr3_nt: TGTGCCATCAGTGAACAGGGTAACTATGGCTACACCTTC; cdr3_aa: CAISEQGNYGYTF
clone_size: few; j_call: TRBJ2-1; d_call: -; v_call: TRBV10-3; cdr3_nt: TGTGCCATCAGTCTAGTAGATGAGCAGTTCTTC; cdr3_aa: CAISLVDEQFF
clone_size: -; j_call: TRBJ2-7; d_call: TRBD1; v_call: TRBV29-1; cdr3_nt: TGCAGCGCTAGAGACAGGGGGCGGAACGAGCAGTACTTC; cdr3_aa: CSARDRGRNEQYF
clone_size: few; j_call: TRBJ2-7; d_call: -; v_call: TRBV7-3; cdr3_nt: TGTGCCAGCAGCTTAAAGGCCGGCCCGCGCACCGCTTACTACGAGCAGTACTTC; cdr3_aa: CASSLKAGPRTAYYEQYF
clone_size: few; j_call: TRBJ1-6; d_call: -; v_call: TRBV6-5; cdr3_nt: TGTGCCAGCAGTTACAACAGGGAGGGGAATTCACCCCTCCACTTT; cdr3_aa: CASSYNREGNSPLHF
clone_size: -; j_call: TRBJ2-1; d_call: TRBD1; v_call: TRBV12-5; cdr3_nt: TGTGCTAGTGGTACCGGGACAGAAGCCTACAATGAGCAGTTCTTC; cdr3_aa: CASGTGTEAYNEQFF
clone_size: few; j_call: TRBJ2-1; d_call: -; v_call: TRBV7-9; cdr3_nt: TGTGCCAGCCTCAGGACAGACAATGAGCAGTTCTTC; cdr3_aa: CASLRTDNEQFF
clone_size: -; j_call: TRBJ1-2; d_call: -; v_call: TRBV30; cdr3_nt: TGTGCCTGGAGTGCAGGTTACTATGGCTACACCTTC; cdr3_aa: CAWSAGYYGYTF
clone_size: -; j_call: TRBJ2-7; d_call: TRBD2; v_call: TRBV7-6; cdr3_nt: TGTGCCAGCAGCCTACGGACTAGCGGCCCCTACGAGCAGTACTTC; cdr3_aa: CASSLRTSGPYEQYF
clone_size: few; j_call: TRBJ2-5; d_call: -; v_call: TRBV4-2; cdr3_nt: TGTGCCAGCAGCCAGACGACAAAGACGAAAGAGACCCAGTACTTC; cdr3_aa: CASSQTTKTKETQYF
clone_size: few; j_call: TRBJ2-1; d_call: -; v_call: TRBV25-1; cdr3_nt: TGTGCCAGCAGTGACCTGGGACTCCAGACAGCTTTCTTC; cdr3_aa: CASSDLGLQTAFF
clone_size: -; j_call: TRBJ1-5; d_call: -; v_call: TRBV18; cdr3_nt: TGTGCCAGCTCACCACTGGGAACTACCCAAAATCAGCCCCAGCATTTT; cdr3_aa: CASSPLGTTQNQPQHF
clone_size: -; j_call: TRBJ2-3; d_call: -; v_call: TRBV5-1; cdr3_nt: TGCGCCAGCAGCACTGGGGCCGCAGATACGCAGTATTTT; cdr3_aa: CASSTGAADTQYF
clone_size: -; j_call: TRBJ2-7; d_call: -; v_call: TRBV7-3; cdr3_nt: TGTGCCAGCAGCTTAGGAGGGCGAGGCTACGAGCAGTACTTC; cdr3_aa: CASSLGGRGYEQYF
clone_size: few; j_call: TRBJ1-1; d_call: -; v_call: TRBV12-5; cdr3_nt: TGTGCTAGTGGAGGGGGAGGGTACACTGAAGCTTTCTTT; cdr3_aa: CASGGGGYTEAFF
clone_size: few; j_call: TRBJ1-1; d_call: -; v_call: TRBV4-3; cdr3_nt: TGCGCCAGCAGCCAAGATGGAGTTTACACTGAAGCTTTCTTT; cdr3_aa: CASSQDGVYTEAFF
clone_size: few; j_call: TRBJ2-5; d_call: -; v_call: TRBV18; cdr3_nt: TGTGCCAGCTCCCCCGGGCACGAGACCCAGTACTTC; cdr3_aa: CASSPGHETQYF
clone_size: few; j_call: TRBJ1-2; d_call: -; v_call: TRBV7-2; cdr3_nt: TGTGCCAGCAGCTTAGTTCTAGGGGCAGGGGAGAATGGCTACACCTTC; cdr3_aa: CASSLVLGAGENGYTF
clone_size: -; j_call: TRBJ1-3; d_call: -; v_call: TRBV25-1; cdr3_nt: TGTGCCAGCAGTGGGCTCGGGGGAAACACCATATATTTT; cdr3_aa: CASSGLGGNTIYF
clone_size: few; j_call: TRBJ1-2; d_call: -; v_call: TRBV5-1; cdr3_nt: TGCGCCAGCAGCTTCTATGACAGGACCTCATTCTATGGCTACACCTTC; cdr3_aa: CASSFYDRTSFYGYTF
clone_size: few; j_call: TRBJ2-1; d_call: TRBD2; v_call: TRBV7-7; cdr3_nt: TGTGCCAGCAGCTCCATCCCGGGACTAGTATACAATGAGCAGTTCTTC; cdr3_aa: CASSSIPGLVYNEQFF
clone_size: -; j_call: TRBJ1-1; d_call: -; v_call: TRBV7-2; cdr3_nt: TGTGCCAGCAGCAGCAGGACACGGATTAACACTGAAGCTTTCTTT; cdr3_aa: CASSSRTRINTEAFF
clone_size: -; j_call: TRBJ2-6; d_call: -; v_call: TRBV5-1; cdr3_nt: TGCGCCAGCAGTACTAGCTCGCAGGACTCTGGGGCCAACGTCCTGACTTTC; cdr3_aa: CASSTSSQDSGANVLTF
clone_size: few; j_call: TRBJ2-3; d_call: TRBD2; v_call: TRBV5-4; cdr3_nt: TGTGCCAGCAGCTTGGGGGGACTAGGGGCAGATACGCAGTATTTT; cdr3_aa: CASSLGGLGADTQYF
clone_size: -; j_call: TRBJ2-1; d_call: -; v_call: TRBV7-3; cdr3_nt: TGTGCCAGCAGCTCGACAGAGAGCTCCTACAATGAGCAGTTCTTC; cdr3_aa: CASSSTESSYNEQFF
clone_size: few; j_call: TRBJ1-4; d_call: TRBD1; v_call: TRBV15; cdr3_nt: TGTGCCACCAGCAACAGGGGGGCTAATGAAAAACTGTTTTTT; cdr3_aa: CATSNRGANEKLFF
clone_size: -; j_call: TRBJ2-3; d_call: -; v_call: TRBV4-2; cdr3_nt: TGTGCCAGCAGCCAAGTGTGGGGGGGGGCCGATACGCAGTATTTT; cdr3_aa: CASSQVWGGADTQYF
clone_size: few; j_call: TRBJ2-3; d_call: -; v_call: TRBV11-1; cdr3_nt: TGTGCCAGCGTATATCCGGGGGCTGATACGCAGTATTTT; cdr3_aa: CASVYPGADTQYF
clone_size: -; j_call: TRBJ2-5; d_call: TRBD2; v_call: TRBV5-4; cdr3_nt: TGTGCCAGCAGCTCGCGACTAGCCCCAGAGACCCAGTACTTC; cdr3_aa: CASSSRLAPETQYF
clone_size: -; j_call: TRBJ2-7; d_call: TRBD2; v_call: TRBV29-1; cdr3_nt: TGCAGCGTTGAGACTAGCGGGAGGATAGCTCCCTCAGTTTACTTC; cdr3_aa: CSVETSGRIAPSVYF
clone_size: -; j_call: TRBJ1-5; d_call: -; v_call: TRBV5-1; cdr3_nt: TGCGCCAGCAGCTCCCTGTCGGGCAATCAGCCCCAGCATTTT; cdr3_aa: CASSSLSGNQPQHF
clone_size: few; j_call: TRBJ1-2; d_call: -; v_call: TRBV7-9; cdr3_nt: TGTGCCAGCAGCTCTTCTCCGGGACAAAACTATGGCTACACCTTC; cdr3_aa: CASSSSPGQNYGYTF
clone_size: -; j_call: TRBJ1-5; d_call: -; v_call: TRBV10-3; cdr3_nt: TGTGCCAGCGGACGGAAAGATAGCAATCAGCCCCAGCATTTT; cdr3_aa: CASGRKDSNQPQHF
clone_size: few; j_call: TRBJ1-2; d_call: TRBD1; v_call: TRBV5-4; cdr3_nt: TGTGCCAGCAGCCAACAGGGGGACGGTGGCTACACCTTC; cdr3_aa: CASSQQGDGGYTF
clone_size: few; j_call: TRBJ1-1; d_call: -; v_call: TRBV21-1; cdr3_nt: TGTGCCAGCAGCAAAGGAAAGGAAGCTTTCTTT; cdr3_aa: CASSKGKEAFF
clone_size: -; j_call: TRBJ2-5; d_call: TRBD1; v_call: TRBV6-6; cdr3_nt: TGTGCCAGCAGTTACACAGGGGGCGTCAAGGAGACCCAGTACTTC; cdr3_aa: CASSYTGGVKETQYF
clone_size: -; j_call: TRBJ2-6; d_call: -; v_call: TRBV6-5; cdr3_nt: TGTGCCAGCAGTCTCCAGAACTCTGGGGCCAACGTCCTGACTTTC; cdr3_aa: CASSLQNSGANVLTF
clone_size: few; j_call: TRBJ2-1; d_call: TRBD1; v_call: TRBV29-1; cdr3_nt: TGCAGCGGGCAGTCCGGGACAGCGTCCAACAATGAGCAGTTCTTC; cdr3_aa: CSGQSGTASNNEQFF
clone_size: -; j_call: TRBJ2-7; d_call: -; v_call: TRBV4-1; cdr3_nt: TGCGCCAGCAGCCAAGGCCCGGGGAGGACGAACGACGAGCAGTACTTC; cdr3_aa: CASSQGPGRTNDEQYF
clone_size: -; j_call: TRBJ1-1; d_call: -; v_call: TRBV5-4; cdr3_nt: TGTGCCAGCAGAACGAGGGGAGGGGTGAACACTGAAGCTTTCTTT; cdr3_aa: CASRTRGGVNTEAFF
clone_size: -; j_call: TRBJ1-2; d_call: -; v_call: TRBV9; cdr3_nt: TGTGCCAGCAGCGTAGAGTTAGGCTACTATGGCTACACCTTC; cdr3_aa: CASSVELGYYGYTF
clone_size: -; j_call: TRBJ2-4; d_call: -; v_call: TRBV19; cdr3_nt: TGTGCCAGTAGTATAGGAGGGGTCGCGAGAAACATTCAGTACTTC; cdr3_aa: CASSIGGVARNIQYF
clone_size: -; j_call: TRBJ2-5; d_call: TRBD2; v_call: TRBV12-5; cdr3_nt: TGTGCTAGTGGGTCTGGGACGGGGGGACTAGCGGGAGCCGCAGGCAAAGAGACCCAGTACTTC; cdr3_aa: CASGSGTGGLAGAAGKETQYF
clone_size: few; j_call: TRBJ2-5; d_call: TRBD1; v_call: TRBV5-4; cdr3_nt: TGTGCCAGCAGTCTCACAGGGGGCCGGGAGACCCAGTACTTC; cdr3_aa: CASSLTGGRETQYF
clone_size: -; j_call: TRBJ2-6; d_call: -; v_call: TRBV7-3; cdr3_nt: TGTGCCAGCAGCATCTCAGGGGACTCTCTCGGTGGGGCCAACGTCCTGACTTTC; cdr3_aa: CASSISGDSLGGANVLTF
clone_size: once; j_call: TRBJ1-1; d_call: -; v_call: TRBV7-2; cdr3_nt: TGTGCCAGCAGCCCTGACATAAGCCACACTGAAGCTTTCTTT; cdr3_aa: CASSPDISHTEAFF
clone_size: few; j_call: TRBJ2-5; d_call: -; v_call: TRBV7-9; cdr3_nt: TGTGCCAGCAGCACAGGGGAGACCCAGTACTTC; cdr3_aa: CASSTGETQYF
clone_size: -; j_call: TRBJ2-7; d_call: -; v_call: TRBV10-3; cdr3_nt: TGTGCCATCAGGCAGGCATCCGAGCAGTACTTC; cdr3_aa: CAIRQASEQYF
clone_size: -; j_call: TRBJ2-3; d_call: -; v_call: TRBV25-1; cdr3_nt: TGTGCCAGCAGTTTCCCCGCGCCGGGTATGGGTACGCAGTATTTT; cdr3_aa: CASSFPAPGMGTQYF
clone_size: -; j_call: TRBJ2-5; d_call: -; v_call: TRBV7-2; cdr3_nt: TGTGCCAGCAGCTGGTACCAAGAGACCCAGTACTTC; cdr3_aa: CASSWYQETQYF